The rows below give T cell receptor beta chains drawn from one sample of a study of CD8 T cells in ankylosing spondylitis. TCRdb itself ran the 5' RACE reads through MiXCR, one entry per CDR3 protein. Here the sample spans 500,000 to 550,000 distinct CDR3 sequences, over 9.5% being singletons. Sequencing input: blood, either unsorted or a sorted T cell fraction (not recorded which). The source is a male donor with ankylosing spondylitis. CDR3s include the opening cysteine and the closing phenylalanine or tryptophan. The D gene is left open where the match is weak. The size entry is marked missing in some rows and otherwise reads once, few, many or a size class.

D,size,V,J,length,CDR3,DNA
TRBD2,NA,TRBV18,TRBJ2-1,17,CASSPRQAGEPYNEQFF,TGTGCCAGCTCACCACGGCAAGCGGGAGAACCCTACAATGAGCAGTTCTTC
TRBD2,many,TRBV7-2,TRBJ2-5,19,CASSLAKLGSGGLEETQYF,TGTGCCAGCAGCTTAGCGAAGCTAGGAAGCGGGGGTCTAGAAGAGACCCAGTACTTC
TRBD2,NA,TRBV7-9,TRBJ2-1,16,CASSLEIAGGSDEQFF,TGTGCCAGCAGCTTAGAAATTGCGGGAGGGTCGGATGAGCAGTTCTTC
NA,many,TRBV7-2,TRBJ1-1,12,CASSLTRSGAFF,TGTGCCAGCAGCTTGACGCGGTCCGGGGCTTTCTTT
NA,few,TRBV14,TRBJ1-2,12,CASSLGVVGYTF,TGTGCCAGCAGCCTTGGGGTAGTTGGCTACACCTTC
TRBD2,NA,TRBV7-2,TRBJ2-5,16,CASSLASGEGEETQYF,TGTGCCAGCAGCTTAGCTAGCGGGGAGGGAGAGGAGACCCAGTACTTC
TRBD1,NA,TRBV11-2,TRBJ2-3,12,CASRTGEDTQYF,TGTGCCAGCAGGACAGGGGAGGATACGCAGTATTTT
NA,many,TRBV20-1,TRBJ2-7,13,CSARVVSSYEQYF,TGCAGTGCTAGAGTCGTGAGCTCCTACGAGCAGTACTTC
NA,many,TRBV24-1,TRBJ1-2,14,CATSDPGVSPGYTF,TGTGCCACCAGTGATCCCGGGGTCTCCCCTGGCTACACCTTC
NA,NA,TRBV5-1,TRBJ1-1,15,CASSLEGGRLTEAFF,TGCGCCAGCAGCTTGGAGGGGGGACGGCTTACTGAAGCTTTCTTT
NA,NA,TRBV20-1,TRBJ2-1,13,CSARGGPYNEQFF,TGCAGCGCTCGTGGCGGGCCGTACAATGAGCAGTTCTTC
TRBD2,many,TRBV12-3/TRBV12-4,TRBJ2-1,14,CASRTSGRANEQFF,TGTGCCAGCAGGACTAGCGGGAGGGCCAATGAGCAGTTCTTC
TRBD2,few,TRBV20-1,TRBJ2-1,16,CSAFRLAGVQGSEQFF,TGCAGTGCTTTCAGACTAGCGGGAGTACAAGGCAGTGAGCAGTTCTTC
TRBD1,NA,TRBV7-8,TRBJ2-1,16,CASSLKGTVRGDEQFF,TGTGCCAGCAGCTTAAAAGGGACAGTCAGAGGAGATGAGCAGTTCTTC
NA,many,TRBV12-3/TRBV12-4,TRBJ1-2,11,CASSFNYGYTF,TGTGCCAGCAGTTTTAACTATGGCTACACCTTC
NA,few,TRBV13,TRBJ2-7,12,CASSPHREEQYF,TGTGCCAGCAGCCCCCACAGGGAAGAGCAGTACTTC
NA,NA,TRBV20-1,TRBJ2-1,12,CSAPVGSHEQFF,TGCAGTGCCCCAGTGGGTAGCCATGAGCAGTTCTTC
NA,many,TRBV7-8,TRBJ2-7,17,CASSDISVRGKRYEQYF,TGTGCCAGCAGCGACATCTCAGTACGGGGGAAACGCTACGAGCAGTACTTC
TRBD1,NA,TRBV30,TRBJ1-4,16,CAWSVPGQGWFEKLFF,TGTGCCTGGAGTGTCCCGGGACAGGGATGGTTTGAAAAACTGTTTTTT
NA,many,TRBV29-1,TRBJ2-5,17,CSALKALGLLGQETQYF,TGCAGCGCCTTGAAAGCCCTGGGACTGTTGGGGCAAGAGACCCAGTACTTC
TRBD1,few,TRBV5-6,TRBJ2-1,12,CASRTGGLEQFF,TGTGCCAGTCGGACAGGGGGCCTTGAGCAGTTCTTC
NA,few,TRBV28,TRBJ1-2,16,CASSPPSRGDYYGYTF,TGTGCCAGCAGTCCCCCCAGCAGGGGAGATTACTATGGCTACACCTTC
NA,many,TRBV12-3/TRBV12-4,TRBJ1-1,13,CASSTDEGAEAFF,TGTGCCAGCAGCACCGACGAGGGGGCTGAAGCTTTCTTT
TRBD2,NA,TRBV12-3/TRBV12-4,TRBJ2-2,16,CASRYSGSGLSGELFF,TGTGCCAGCAGATATAGCGGGAGTGGATTAAGCGGGGAGCTGTTTTTT
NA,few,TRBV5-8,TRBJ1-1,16,CASSLEGEGLNTEAFF,TGTGCCAGCAGCTTGGAGGGAGAGGGTCTGAACACTGAAGCTTTCTTT
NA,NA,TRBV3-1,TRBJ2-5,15,CASSQEGASQETQYF,TGTGCCAGCAGCCAAGAAGGGGCCAGCCAAGAGACCCAGTACTTC
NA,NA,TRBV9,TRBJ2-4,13,CASSVEGANIQYF,TGTGCCAGCAGCGTAGAGGGAGCGAACATTCAGTACTTC
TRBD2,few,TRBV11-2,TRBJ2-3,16,CASSLGGGRASDTQYF,TGTGCCAGCAGCTTAGGTGGCGGGAGGGCCTCAGATACGCAGTATTTT
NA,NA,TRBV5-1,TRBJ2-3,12,CASSYRDDTQYF,TGCGCCAGCAGCTACAGGGATGATACGCAGTATTTT
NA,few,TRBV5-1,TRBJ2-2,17,CASSPRGGRGRTGELFF,TGCGCCAGCAGCCCCAGAGGGGGGAGAGGGCGCACCGGGGAGCTGTTTTTT
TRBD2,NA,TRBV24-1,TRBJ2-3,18,CATSETGTSGMGTDTQYF,TGTGCCACCAGTGAAACCGGGACTAGCGGGATGGGCACAGATACGCAGTATTTT
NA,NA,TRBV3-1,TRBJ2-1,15,CASSPSAGKHNEQFF,TGTGCCAGCAGCCCGTCGGCGGGAAAGCACAATGAGCAGTTCTTC
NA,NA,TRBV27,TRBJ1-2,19,CASSHSGTSLPAYLYGYTF,TGTGCCAGCAGTCATTCCGGGACGTCGTTACCCGCATATTTATATGGCTACACCTTC